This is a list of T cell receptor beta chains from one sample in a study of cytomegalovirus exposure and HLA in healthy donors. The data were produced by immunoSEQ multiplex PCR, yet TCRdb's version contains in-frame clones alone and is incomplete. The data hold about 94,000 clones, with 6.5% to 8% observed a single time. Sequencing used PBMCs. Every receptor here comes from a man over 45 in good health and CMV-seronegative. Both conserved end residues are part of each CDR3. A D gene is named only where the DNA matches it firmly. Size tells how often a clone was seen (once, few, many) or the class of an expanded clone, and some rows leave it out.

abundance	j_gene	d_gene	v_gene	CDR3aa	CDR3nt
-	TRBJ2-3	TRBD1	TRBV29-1	CSVLGSQTGATDTQYF	TGCAGCGTGTTGGGTAGTCAGACAGGGGCCACAGATACGCAGTATTTT
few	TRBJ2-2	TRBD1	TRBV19	CASSIDNLGQVKTGELFF	TGTGCCAGTAGTATAGATAATTTGGGACAGGTTAAAACCGGGGAGCTGTTTTTT
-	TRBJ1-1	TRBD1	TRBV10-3	CAISEWVAGGIDTEAFF	TGTGCCATCAGTGAGTGGGTGGCAGGGGGAATTGACACTGAAGCTTTCTTT
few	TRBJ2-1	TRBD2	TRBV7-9	CASSWNSGSMVYNEQFF	TGTGCCAGCAGCTGGAATAGCGGGAGTATGGTCTACAATGAGCAGTTCTTC
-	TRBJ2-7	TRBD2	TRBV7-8	CASSLASLPGLAPYEQYF	TGTGCCAGCAGCTTAGCCTCACTTCCGGGACTAGCGCCATACGAGCAGTACTTC
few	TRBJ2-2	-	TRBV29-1	CSVDGGYTGELFF	TGCAGCGTTGACGGGGGATACACCGGGGAGCTGTTTTTT
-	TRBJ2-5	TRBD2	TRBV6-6	CASRTTSGGYETQYF	TGTGCCAGCAGAACGACTAGCGGGGGGTACGAGACCCAGTACTTC
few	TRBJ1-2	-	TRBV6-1	CASSPTLDAAATF	TGTGCCAGCAGCCCGACGCTCGACGCCGCGGCCACCTTC
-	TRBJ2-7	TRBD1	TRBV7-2	CASSPNSGTVTGEQYF	TGTGCCAGCAGCCCCAATTCCGGGACAGTGACAGGCGAGCAGTACTTC
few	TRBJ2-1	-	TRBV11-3	CASSLDSSEQFF	TGTGCCAGCAGCTTAGATTCGAGTGAGCAGTTCTTC
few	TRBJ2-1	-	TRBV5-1	CASSNLSQANEQFF	TGCGCCAGCAGCAATCTATCTCAGGCGAATGAGCAGTTCTTC
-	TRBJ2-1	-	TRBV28	CASSLTPLGRGPRNEQFF	TGTGCCAGCAGTTTAACCCCCTTGGGGCGGGGGCCTAGGAATGAGCAGTTCTTC
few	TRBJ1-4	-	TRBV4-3	CASSQDSGEKLFF	TGCGCCAGCAGCCAAGATTCGGGTGAAAAACTGTTTTTT
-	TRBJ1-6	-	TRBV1	CTSSHHGRSGSPLHF	TGCACCAGCAGCCATCACGGCCGCTCGGGTTCACCCCTCCACTTT
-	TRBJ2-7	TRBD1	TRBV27	CASSRSGGAYEQYF	TGTGCCAGCAGTCGGTCAGGGGGTGCCTACGAGCAGTACTTC
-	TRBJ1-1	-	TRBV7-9	CASSLARGFTEAFF	TGTGCCAGCAGCTTAGCCAGGGGATTCACTGAAGCTTTCTTT
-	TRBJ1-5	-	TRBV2	CASSEFAGNQPQHF	TGTGCCAGCAGTGAATTTGCAGGCAATCAGCCCCAGCATTTT
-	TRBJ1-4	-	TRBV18	CASSPPGTNEKLFF	TGTGCCAGCTCACCACCCGGGACTAATGAAAAACTGTTTTTT
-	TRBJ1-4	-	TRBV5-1	CASSPYGTLSQGLFF	TGCGCCAGCAGCCCTTACGGGACATTATCTCAAGGACTGTTTTTT
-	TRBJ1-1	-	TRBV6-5	CASSYSELNTEAFF	TGTGCCAGCAGTTACTCGGAGTTGAACACTGAAGCTTTCTTT
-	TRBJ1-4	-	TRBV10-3	CAISESRGTNEKLFF	TGTGCCATCAGTGAGTCAAGGGGCACTAATGAAAAACTGTTTTTT
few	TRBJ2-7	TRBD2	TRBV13	CASSGRGGANEQYF	TGTGCCAGCAGCGGCCGCGGGGGGGCGAACGAGCAGTACTTC
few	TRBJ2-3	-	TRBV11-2	CASSLVQGTDTQYF	TGTGCCAGCAGCTTAGTACAGGGTACAGATACGCAGTATTTT
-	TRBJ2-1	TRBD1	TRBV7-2	CASSIRTGRTYNEQFF	TGTGCCAGCAGCATTAGGACAGGGCGGACCTACAATGAGCAGTTCTTC
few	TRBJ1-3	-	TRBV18	CASSPQDTGNTIYF	TGTGCCAGCTCACCGCAGGATACTGGAAACACCATATATTTT
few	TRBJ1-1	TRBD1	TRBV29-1	CSADPNRGLNTEAFF	TGCAGCGCCGACCCTAACAGGGGGCTGAACACTGAAGCTTTCTTT
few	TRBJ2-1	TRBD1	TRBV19	CASSPAETGTNEQFF	TGTGCCAGTAGTCCGGCGGAGACAGGGACCAATGAGCAGTTCTTC
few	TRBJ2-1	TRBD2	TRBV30	CAWSLGLGGGNEQFF	TGTGCCTGGAGTTTGGGACTAGGAGGGGGGAATGAGCAGTTCTTC
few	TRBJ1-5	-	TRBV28	CASSEGTGRGPQHF	TGTGCCAGCAGTGAAGGTACAGGGAGAGGGCCCCAGCATTTT
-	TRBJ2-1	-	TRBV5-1	CASSLDGPGAYNEQFF	TGCGCCAGCAGCTTGGATGGGCCAGGGGCCTACAATGAGCAGTTCTTC
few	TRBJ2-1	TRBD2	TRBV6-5	CASSPTSGGKGEQFF	TGTGCCAGCAGCCCCACTAGCGGGGGGAAGGGAGAGCAGTTCTTC
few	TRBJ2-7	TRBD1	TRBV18	CASSPVDRAHEQYF	TGTGCCAGCTCACCAGTGGACAGGGCCCACGAGCAGTACTTC
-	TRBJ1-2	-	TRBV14	CASSQLGTGNYGYTF	TGTGCCAGCAGTCAATTAGGAACAGGGAACTATGGCTACACCTTC
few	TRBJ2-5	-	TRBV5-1	CASSSDSGEETQYF	TGCGCCAGCAGCTCCGATTCGGGGGAAGAGACCCAGTACTTC
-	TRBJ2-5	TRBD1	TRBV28	CASSSQGATQETQYF	TGTGCCAGCAGTTCACAGGGGGCGACCCAAGAGACCCAGTACTTC